This is a list of T cell receptor beta chains from one sample in a study of long-term antiretroviral therapy in people with HIV. The table came from immunoSEQ multiplex PCR; TCRdb's copy has only in-frame clones and leaves some out. Among around 20,000 clones listed, approximately 82% were seen once. The starting material was unsorted PBMCs, obtained 0.2 years after starting antiretroviral therapy. The receptors shown here come from a young woman with HIV. Both conserved end residues are part of each CDR3. The D gene is left open where the match is weak. Some rows mark clone size as missing; the rest say once, few, many or name a class of expanded clone.

J	V	D	size	DNA	CDR3
TRBJ2-2	TRBV7-2	NA	NA	TGTGCCAGCAGCTTGCAGGGTACGACCGGGGAGCTGTTTTTT	CASSLQGTTGELFF
TRBJ2-2	TRBV10-3	TRBD2	few	TGTGCCGTCGGGACTAGCGATGGCACCGGGGAGCTGTTTTTT	CAVGTSDGTGELFF
TRBJ2-2	TRBV5-1	TRBD2	NA	TGCGCCAGCAGCGCCTCGACGGGGGGTAACACCGGGGAGCTGTTTTTT	CASSASTGGNTGELFF
TRBJ1-2	TRBV6-5	TRBD1	NA	TGTGCCAGCAGTTCCTGGACAGGGCTCTATGGCTACACCTTC	CASSSWTGLYGYTF
TRBJ2-3	TRBV9	NA	NA	TGTGCCAGCAGCGTAGCTAGTGGCTACACAGATACGCAGTATTTT	CASSVASGYTDTQYF
TRBJ1-2	TRBV6-5	NA	few	TGTGCCAGCAGTTACTCCGGTGGGGGCCACTATGGCTACACCTTC	CASSYSGGGHYGYTF
TRBJ2-3	TRBV5-1	NA	NA	TGCGCCAGCAGCTTGGCATCGGCAGGGGGCACAGATACGCAGTATTTT	CASSLASAGGTDTQYF
TRBJ2-5	TRBV9	TRBD1	NA	TGTGCCAGCAGCGTAGGGCAGGGGGCAGGAGAGACCCAGTACTTC	CASSVGQGAGETQYF
TRBJ2-3	TRBV2	TRBD2	NA	TGTGCCAGCAGTGACGGTCTAGCGGGGGCCGATACGCAGTATTTT	CASSDGLAGADTQYF
TRBJ1-1	TRBV27	TRBD1	NA	TGTGCCAGCAGTTCGGGACAGGGGTTGCAGGCTTTCTTT	CASSSGQGLQAFF
TRBJ1-5	TRBV7-8	NA	NA	TGTGCCAGCAGCTGGAGGAACAATCAGCCCCAGCATTTT	CASSWRNNQPQHF
TRBJ1-1	TRBV14	NA	NA	TGTGCCAGCAGCCGGAGGCAGGGGTGGAACACTGAAGCTTTCTTT	CASSRRQGWNTEAFF
TRBJ1-3	TRBV6-5	NA	few	TGTGCCAGCAGTTACTCGGGCGGGGCGAACACCATATATTTT	CASSYSGGANTIYF
TRBJ2-2	TRBV6-5	TRBD1	NA	TGTGCCAGTTCGCAGGACAGGGGAAACACCGGGGAGCTGTTTTTT	CASSQDRGNTGELFF
TRBJ1-1	TRBV30	NA	NA	TGTGCCTGGAGTGTATTCCCGGGGCGCACTGAAGCTTTCTTT	CAWSVFPGRTEAFF
TRBJ1-6	TRBV28	NA	once	TGTGCCAGCAGTCCCGGACTGTATTCACCCCTCCACTTT	CASSPGLYSPLHF
TRBJ2-7	TRBV11-2	NA	NA	TGTGCCAGCAGTCACCCCAACCCGGGGACATACGAGCAGTACTTC	CASSHPNPGTYEQYF
TRBJ1-2	TRBV19	NA	NA	TGTGCCAGTAGTATAGATCGCGGCACCGCGTACGCCTATGGCTACACCTTC	CASSIDRGTAYAYGYTF
TRBJ1-4	TRBV5-1	NA	NA	TGCGCCAGCAGCCAGGGATGGGGTACAGGGCGGGAAAAACTGTTTTTT	CASSQGWGTGREKLFF
TRBJ2-1	TRBV19	NA	NA	TGTGCCAGTATGTCTCTTCCGGGGGGCCCATTATACAATGAGCAGTTCTTC	CASMSLPGGPLYNEQFF
TRBJ1-1	TRBV5-1	NA	NA	TGCGCCAGCAGCCCCTCCCGTATGGTGTTTTACGGGGGCACTGAAGCTTTCTTT	CASSPSRMVFYGGTEAFF
TRBJ1-4	TRBV4-1	NA	NA	TGCGCCAGCAGCCAAGTCGGTCAGGGTGAAAAACTGTTTTTT	CASSQVGQGEKLFF
TRBJ2-3	TRBV5-6	NA	NA	TGTGCCAGCAGCTTGGCCGGGGGAGGAGGCACAGATACGCAGTATTTT	CASSLAGGGGTDTQYF
TRBJ1-1	TRBV14	NA	once	TGTGCCAGCAGCAGCTCCTCCCTTGCGGCTTTCTTT	CASSSSSLAAFF
TRBJ2-3	TRBV2	NA	once	TGTGCCAGCAGTGAAGCGGCGTCGACCCGCACAGATACGCAGTATTTT	CASSEAASTRTDTQYF
TRBJ2-6	TRBV19	TRBD2	NA	TGTGCCAGTAGGGGACTAGCGGGGGGGTCTGGGGCCAACGTCCTGACTTTC	CASRGLAGGSGANVLTF
TRBJ2-2	TRBV29-1	NA	NA	TGCAGCGTTGACCAAAGTGGGGCCGGGGAGCTGTTTTTT	CSVDQSGAGELFF
TRBJ2-3	TRBV29-1	TRBD2	once	TGCAGCGTCCCGGGGCGGGGGGGCAGCACAGATACGCAGTATTTT	CSVPGRGGSTDTQYF
TRBJ2-7	TRBV13	TRBD1	few	TGTGCCAGCAGCTTGAGGACAGGGCGGGAGCAGTACTTC	CASSLRTGREQYF
TRBJ2-2	TRBV6-1	NA	NA	TGTGCCAGCAGTGAACGGCGGACGAACACCGGGGAGCTGTTTTTT	CASSERRTNTGELFF
TRBJ2-3	TRBV7-2	NA	NA	TGTGCCAGCAGCATCTGGACAGTTACAGATACGCAGTATTTT	CASSIWTVTDTQYF
TRBJ1-6	TRBV28	NA	few	TGTGCCAGCAGGGGTTTAGTATCACCCCTCCACTTT	CASRGLVSPLHF
TRBJ1-2	TRBV5-1	TRBD1	few	TGCGCCAGCAGCCCAGCCGGACAGGGGAACTATGGCTACACCTTC	CASSPAGQGNYGYTF
TRBJ2-3	TRBV7-2	TRBD2	few	TGTGCCAGCAGCTTAGGGGGAGCGGGGGGGGTCACAGATACGCAGTATTTT	CASSLGGAGGVTDTQYF
TRBJ2-3	TRBV18	NA	NA	TGTGCCAGCTCACCGGTTGTAGGGAGCACAGATACGCAGTATTTT	CASSPVVGSTDTQYF
TRBJ2-5	TRBV11-1	NA	NA	TGTGCCAGCAGCTTAGCGCCGACAGAGACCCAGTACTTC	CASSLAPTETQYF
TRBJ1-1	TRBV2	NA	once	TGTGCCAGCAGTGAAAATGGGAACACTGAAGCTTTCTTT	CASSENGNTEAFF
TRBJ1-3	TRBV10-3	TRBD1	NA	TGTGCCATCAATTATACTCGTCAGGGGGGAGGAAACACCATATATTTT	CAINYTRQGGGNTIYF
TRBJ2-5	TRBV19	TRBD1	NA	TGTGCCAGTAGTTTCCGGGACAGAGAAGAGACCCAGTACTTC	CASSFRDREETQYF
TRBJ2-5	TRBV29-1	NA	NA	TGCAGCGTTGCAAAGACAGACCAAGAGACCCAGTACTTC	CSVAKTDQETQYF